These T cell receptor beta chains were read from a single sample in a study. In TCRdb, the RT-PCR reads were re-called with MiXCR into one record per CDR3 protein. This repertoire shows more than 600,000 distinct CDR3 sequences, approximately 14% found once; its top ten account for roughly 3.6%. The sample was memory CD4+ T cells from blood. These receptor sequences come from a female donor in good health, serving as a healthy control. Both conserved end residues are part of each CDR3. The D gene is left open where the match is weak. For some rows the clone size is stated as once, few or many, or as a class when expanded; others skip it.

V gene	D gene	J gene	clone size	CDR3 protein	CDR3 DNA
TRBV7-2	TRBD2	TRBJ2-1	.	CASSSGLAGGRGQFF	TGTGCCAGCAGCTCGGGACTAGCGGGAGGGCGTGGGCAGTTCTTC
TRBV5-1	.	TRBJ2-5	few	CASSEGTPAETQYF	TGCGCCAGCAGCGAGGGAACGCCGGCAGAGACCCAGTACTTC
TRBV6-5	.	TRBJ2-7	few	CASSYSRDQGGGGFYEQYF	TGTGCCAGCAGTTACTCCCGGGACCAGGGTGGTGGGGGATTCTACGAGCAGTACTTC
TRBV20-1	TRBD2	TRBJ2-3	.	CSASLTGGKSPQYF	TGCAGTGCTAGCTTGACGGGAGGTAAAAGTCCGCAGTATTTT
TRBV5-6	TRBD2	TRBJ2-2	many	CASSLVSGTAGELFF	TGTGCCAGCAGCTTGGTTAGCGGGACTGCGGGGGAGCTGTTTTTT
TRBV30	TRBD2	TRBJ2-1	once	CAWSKLAAGYNEQFF	TGTGCCTGGAGTAAGCTAGCGGCGGGGTACAATGAGCAGTTCTTC
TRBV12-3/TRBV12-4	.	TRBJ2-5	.	CASSLLDRQETQYF	TGTGCCAGCAGTTTACTCGACAGACAAGAGACCCAGTACTTC
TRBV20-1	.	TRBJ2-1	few	CSATGRYNEQFF	TGCAGTGCCACGGGACGCTACAATGAGCAGTTCTTC
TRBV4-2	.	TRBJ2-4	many	CASSQARDQHQYF	TGTGCCAGCAGCCAGGCCCGGGACCAACATCAGTACTTC
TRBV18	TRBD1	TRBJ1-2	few	CASSPPTGHYGYTF	TGTGCCAGCTCACCACCGACAGGGCACTATGGCTACACCTTC
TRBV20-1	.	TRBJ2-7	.	CSARDQGPRNNGGQYF	TGCAGTGCTAGAGATCAGGGCCCACGAAACAATGGCGGGCAGTACTTC
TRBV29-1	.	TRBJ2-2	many	CSVLSERDQTGELFF	TGCAGCGTTCTGTCTGAAAGAGATCAAACCGGGGAGCTGTTTTTT
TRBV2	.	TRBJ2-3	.	CASCRVSTSTDTQYF	TGTGCCAGCTGCAGGGTCTCTACTAGCACAGATACGCAGTATTTT
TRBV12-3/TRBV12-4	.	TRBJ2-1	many	CASRYTGHEQFF	TGTGCCAGCAGATATACAGGACATGAGCAGTTCTTC
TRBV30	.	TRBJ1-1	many	CAWSRTLLKEAFF	TGTGCCTGGAGTCGCACGTTGCTGAAGGAAGCTTTCTTT
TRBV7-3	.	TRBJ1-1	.	CASSQYYNTEAFF	TGTGCCAGCAGTCAATACTATAACACTGAAGCTTTCTTT
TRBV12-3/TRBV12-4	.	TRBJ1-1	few	CASSFERGGPNTEAFF	TGTGCCAGCAGTTTTGAACGAGGAGGGCCGAACACTGAAGCTTTCTTT
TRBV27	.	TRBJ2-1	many	CASSRDSLNSYNEQFF	TGTGCCAGCAGCCGGGACTCCCTTAACTCCTACAATGAGCAGTTCTTC
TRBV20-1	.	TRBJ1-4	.	CSASDSFNEKLFF	TGCAGTGCTTCTGACAGCTTTAATGAAAAACTGTTTTTT
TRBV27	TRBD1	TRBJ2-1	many	CASSSHRGRVWFNEQFF	TGTGCCAGCAGTTCACACAGGGGGCGAGTGTGGTTCAATGAGCAGTTCTTC
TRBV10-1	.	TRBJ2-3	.	CASSGGGRADTQYF	TGCGCCAGCAGTGGAGGGGGTCGGGCAGATACGCAGTATTTT
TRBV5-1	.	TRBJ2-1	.	CASSLELFGEQFF	TGCGCCAGCAGCTTGGAGTTATTCGGTGAGCAGTTCTTC
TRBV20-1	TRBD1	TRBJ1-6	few	CSATGGPLNSPLHF	TGCAGTGCTACAGGGGGTCCACTTAATTCACCCCTCCACTTT
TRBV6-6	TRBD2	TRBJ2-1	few	CASNSPGLAGEPGNEQFF	TGTGCCAGCAACTCCCCGGGACTAGCGGGAGAGCCGGGCAATGAGCAGTTCTTC
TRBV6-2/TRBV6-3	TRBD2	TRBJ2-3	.	CASSWAGVSDTQYF	TGTGCCAGCAGTTGGGCGGGAGTGTCAGATACGCAGTATTTT
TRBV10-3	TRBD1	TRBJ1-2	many	CAISDRGPHYGYTF	TGTGCCATCAGTGACAGGGGGCCTCACTATGGCTACACCTTC
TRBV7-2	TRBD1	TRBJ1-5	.	CASSSEGTGAYSNQPQHF	TGTGCCAGCAGCTCCGAGGGGACAGGAGCCTATAGCAATCAGCCCCAGCATTTT
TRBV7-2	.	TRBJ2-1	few	CASSLEGLGEQFF	TGTGCCAGCAGCTTAGAAGGGCTGGGTGAGCAGTTCTTC
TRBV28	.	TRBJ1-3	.	CASNPPGAATKLHSAIYF	TGTGCCAGCAATCCCCCAGGAGCCGCAACTAAACTCCACTCCGCCATATATTTT
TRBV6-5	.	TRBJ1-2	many	CASSYDSSSNYGYTF	TGTGCCAGCAGTTACGACAGCTCCTCTAACTATGGCTACACCTTC
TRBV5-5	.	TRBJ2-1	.	CASSSEGVSYNEQFF	TGTGCCAGCAGCTCAGAGGGGGTCTCCTACAATGAGCAGTTCTTC
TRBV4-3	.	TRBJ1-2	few	CASSQDRVISGYTF	TGCGCCAGCAGCCAAGACAGGGTGATTAGTGGCTACACCTTC
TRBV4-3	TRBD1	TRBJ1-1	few	CASSQVTGLLNTEAFF	TGCGCCAGCAGCCAAGTGACAGGGCTTTTGAACACTGAAGCTTTCTTT
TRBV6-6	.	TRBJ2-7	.	CASSSRFGGYYEQYF	TGTGCCAGCAGTTCGCGGTTCGGCGGATACTACGAGCAGTACTTC
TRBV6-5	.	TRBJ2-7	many	CASRRRQESSYEQYF	TGTGCCAGCAGACGAAGACAGGAGAGCTCCTACGAGCAGTACTTC
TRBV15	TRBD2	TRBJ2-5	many	CATSRAGGTQYF	TGTGCCACCAGCAGAGCGGGGGGGACCCAGTACTTC
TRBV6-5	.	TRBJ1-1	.	CASSFRGAVNTEAFF	TGTGCCAGCAGTTTTCGGGGAGCCGTGAACACTGAAGCTTTCTTT
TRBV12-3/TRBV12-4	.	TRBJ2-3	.	CASSPRTGRVDTQYF	TGTGCCAGCAGCCCGAGGACGGGTCGTGTGGATACGCAGTATTTT
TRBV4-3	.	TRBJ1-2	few	CASSQGTGTASSYGYTF	TGCGCCAGCAGCCAAGGAACAGGGACCGCGTCATCCTATGGCTACACCTTC
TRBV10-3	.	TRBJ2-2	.	CAIRGAGELFF	TGTGCCATCAGAGGGGCCGGGGAGCTGTTTTTT
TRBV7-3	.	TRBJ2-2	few	CASSLGGRTGELFF	TGTGCCAGCAGCTTAGGTGGGAGGACCGGGGAGCTGTTTTTT
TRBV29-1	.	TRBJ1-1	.	CSVGSSAEAFF	TGCAGCGTGGGAAGTAGCGCTGAAGCTTTCTTT
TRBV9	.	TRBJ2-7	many	CASSVVADTYLYEQYF	TGTGCCAGCAGCGTAGTAGCGGACACATATCTCTACGAGCAGTACTTC
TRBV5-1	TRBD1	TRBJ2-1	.	CASSLAGGSNEQFF	TGCGCCAGCAGCTTGGCAGGGGGAAGCAATGAGCAGTTCTTC